One sample yielded the 13 T cell receptor beta chains listed below, sequenced in a study of blood T cell repertoires in COVID-19. Method: immunoSEQ multiplex PCR; TCRdb's copy keeps in-frame clones and lacks some. Here the sample spans 360,000 or so clones, almost 90% being singletons. Sequenced: peripheral blood. These receptors originate from a man aged 18 to 30 with active or convalescent COVID-19.

The CDR3 sequence is CSVSGTPTSGNTIYF. The CDR3 bases are TGCAGCGTTTCCGGGACACCGACTTCTGGAAACACCATATATTTT. The chain has TRBV29-1 and TRBJ1-3; D is perhaps TRBD1 (6 bases). The V end lost 5 bases, the J end lost 1 base, and 15 bases lay between the germline ends. Germline V gene data show CDR1 as SQVTM and CDR2 as ANQGSEA. The CDR3 totals 15 residues.

The rearrangement uses TRBV28 and TRBJ2-2; 11 bases are a match to TRBD2. CDR3 size: 15 residues. The J segment lost 6 bases and the V segment lost 5 bases, leaving 5 bases of the junction unmatched. Germline assignment: CDR1 MDHEN and CDR2 SYDVKM. Here the CDR3 reads CASSTLAGGPGELFF. In DNA, the CDR3 is TGTGCCAGCAGTACCCTAGCGGGAGGTCCCGGGGAGCTGTTTTTT.

CDR3 in DNA: TGCAGCGCGACAGCGAACACTGAAGCTTTCTTT. Translation: CSATANTEAFF. The genes are TRBV29-1 and TRBJ1-1; possibly TRBD1 for D (5 bases). The V gene's germline CDR1 is SQVTM and CDR2 ANQGSEA. This CDR3 is 11 amino acids long. Trimming took 7 bases from V and 1 from J, leaving 7 bases between them.

J is TRBJ1-6 and V is TRBV4-2; possibly TRBD1 for D (5 bases). There are 15 residues in the CDR3. CDR1 and CDR2 (germline): LGHNA, YNFKEQ. Trimming stripped 1 base from V and 6 bases from J, with 10 bases between. CDR3 amino acids: CASSQGQGRNSPLHF. In DNA, the CDR3 is TGTGCCAGCAGCCAAGGGCAGGGTCGTAATTCACCCCTCCACTTT.

V usage is TRBV9 and J usage is TRBJ1-5; D is ambiguous. The CDR3 totals 13 residues. V lost 2 bases, J lost 4 bases, and 7 bases lay in between. From germline, CDR1 is SGDLS and CDR2 YYNGEE. The CDR3 is CASSVYENQPQHF. DNA for the CDR3: TGTGCCAGCAGCGTCTATGAGAATCAGCCCCAGCATTTT. Using reference TRBV9 and TRBJ1-5 for the parts outside the CDR3, the full variable domain is DSGVTQTPKHLITATGQRVTLRCSPRSGDLSVYWYQQSLDQGLQFLIQYYNGEERAKGNILERFSAQQFPDLHSELNLSSLELGDSALYFCASSVYENQPQHFGDGTRLSIL.

This chain connects TRBV7-9 to TRBJ2-5; 8 bases match TRBD1. The CDR3 runs to 14 residues. V shed 5 bases and J 5 bases; nucleotides not matched to a gene: 7. Germline CDR1 is SEHNR and CDR2 is FQNEAQ (reference sequence). The DNA of the CDR3 is TGTGCCAGCAGCGGACAGGGCGGCTGGGAGACCCAGTACTTC. Protein: CASSGQGGWETQYF.

This clone was detected many times. A much larger clonotype is one base distant, so this may be a read error. The chain uses TRBV28 and TRBJ2-2, with TRBD1 matching 10 bases. The CDR3 contains 15 residues. Germline values: CDR1 MDHEN, CDR2 SYDVKM. After removal of 4 bases from V and 3 bases from J, the junction contained 2 bases not matched to a gene. CDR3 in DNA: TGTGCCAGCAGTTCCGGGACAGGGGACACCGGGGAGCTGTTTTTT. It is translated as CASSSGTGDTGELFF.

V is TRBV29-1 and J is TRBJ1-4; 7 bases line up with TRBD1. This CDR3 has 13 residues. V dropped 7 bases and J dropped 2; count of bases not matched to a gene: 4. Germline V gives CDR1 SQVTM, CDR2 ANQGSEA. CDR3 protein: CSDRGGTNEKLFF. As DNA, the CDR3 is TGCAGCGACAGGGGTGGCACTAATGAAAAACTGTTTTTT.

Here the CDR3 DNA reads TGTGCCAGCAGTAATATACAATCAGGGACATCAAGCTCACCCCTCCACTTT. This gives the protein CASSNIQSGTSSSPLHF. This chain joins TRBV28 and TRBJ1-6; tentative D call: TRBD1 (6 bases). Trimming stripped 5 bases from V and 10 bases from J, with 24 bases between. Germline loops: CDR1 MDHEN, CDR2 SYDVKM. The CDR3 extends over 17 amino acids.

This chain links TRBV7-9 with TRBJ1-2, with 7 bases aligning to TRBD1. The germline gives CDR1 SEHNR, CDR2 FQNEAQ (reference sequence). This CDR3 region has 12 residues. V was pared by 2 bases and J by 7 bases, with 1 base of the junction left unmatched. The CDR3 coding sequence is TGTGCCAGCAGCTTACGGGACAGTGGCTACACCTTC. It is translated as CASSLRDSGYTF.

The rearrangement joins TRBV15 to TRBJ2-2, with 9 nucleotides matching TRBD1. From germline, CDR1 is LNHNV and CDR2 YYDKDF (reference sequence). The CDR3 length is 14 residues. With 5 bases clipped from V and 5 bases from J, the junction kept 3 bases outside the gene matches. The CDR3 nucleotides read TGTGCCACCAGCGGGGACAGGGTAACCGGGGAGCTGTTTTTT. This sequence encodes CATSGDRVTGELFF.

J is TRBJ1-3 and V is TRBV4-3; 9 bases are shared with TRBD1. This CDR3 is built from 17 residues. Looked up from germline, CDR1 is LGHNA and CDR2 is YSLEER. Trimming at V came to 0 bases and at J to 4 bases, leaving 7 bases not matched to a gene. CDR3 coding DNA: TGCGCCAGCAGCCAAGATCTCCCCGGGACAGGGGGAAACACCATATATTTT. Amino acid sequence: CASSQDLPGTGGNTIYF.

The chain combines TRBV5-5 with TRBJ2-1, with D perhaps TRBD1 (5 bases). CDR1 is SGHKS, CDR2 YYEKEE, per germline (reference sequence). V dropped 7 bases and J dropped 8 bases, with 19 bases sitting between them. The CDR3 is made up of 14 amino acids. CDR3 nucleotide sequence: TGTGCCAGCCGGCTAGAGGACATTACGGATGAGCAGTTCTTC. Its translation is CASRLEDITDEQFF. Based on the CDR3 plus reference TRBV5-5 and TRBJ2-1, the full variable domain is DAGVTQSPTHLIKTRGQQVTLRCSPISGHKSVSWYQQVLGQGPQFIFQYYEKEERGRGNFPDRFSARQFPNYSSELNVNALLLGDSALYLCASRLEDITDEQFFGPGTRLTVL.